The present T cell receptor (beta chain) was sequenced within a study of PD-1 blockade in classical Hodgkin lymphoma. Study-wide findings and caveats: As was reported, newly diagnosed patients showed lower baseline TCR diversity than healthy donors did.

As for time point: cycle 4 day 1 (C4D1), after five to seven weeks of nivolumab. There was relapse after autologous stem cell transplantation in every patient, and there was variation in brentuximab vedotin exposure. Regarding this clone: The target antigen is unknown.

Profiled with immunoSEQ multiplex PCR; TCRdb holds only in-frame clones, not every one. Counted here are about 50,000 clones, about 90% occurring once; the ten biggest clones make up approximately 14%. The origin of this receptor is a human donor with classical Hodgkin lymphoma. Material: peripheral blood mononuclear cells (PBMCs), obtained before the fourth cycle of nivolumab.

DNA for the CDR3: TGTGCCAGCAGTTATTCCGGGACTAGCCATTACAATGAGCAGTTCTTC. Its translation: CASSYSGTSHYNEQFF. The chain combines TRBV2 with TRBJ2-1, with 9 bases aligning to TRBD2. The CDR3 totals 16 residues. V shed 5 bases, J shed 4 bases, and the junction held 9 bases outside the gene matches. Germline assignment: CDR1 SNHLY and CDR2 FYNNEI.